This entry lists 29 T cell receptor beta chains sequenced from one sample in a study of T cell changes during pregnancy in multiple sclerosis. Repertoires were generated with immunoSEQ multiplex PCR, while TCRdb's copy carries only in-frame clones and drops some. Seen here are 40,000 to 45,000 clones, roughly 92% observed once, and the top ten hold approximately 1.3%. What was sequenced was peripheral blood. The receptors were sampled from a female donor with multiple sclerosis, enrolled in a pregnancy study.

V and J are TRBV11-3 and TRBJ2-1, with D unresolved. Germline V gene data show CDR1 as SGHNT and CDR2 as YENEEA. This CDR3 is 14 amino acids long. Trimming removed 1 base from V and 6 bases from J, with 10 bases in between. The CDR3, as DNA: TGTGCCAGCAGCTTAGCTGGGCTCGCCAATGAGCAGTTCTTC. This translates into CASSLAGLANEQFF.

The chain recombines TRBV5-1 with TRBJ1-2, with 9 bases aligning to TRBD1. Germline V gene sequence: CDR1 SGHRS, CDR2 YFSETQ. The ends lost 4 bases at V and 0 bases at J; junction bases unmatched: 4. The CDR3 is 15 residues long. The CDR3 DNA follows: TGCGCCAGCAGCCCAGACAGGGGGGCTAACTATGGCTACACCTTC. This codes for CASSPDRGANYGYTF.

The chain is built from TRBV28 and TRBJ1-4; D gene unclear. This CDR3 has 14 residues. Germline CDR1 is MDHEN and CDR2 is SYDVKM. V was clipped by 4 bases and J by 0 bases, with 6 bases between them. CDR3 in amino acids: CASSYGATNEKLFF. The CDR3 DNA reads TGTGCCAGCAGTTACGGTGCAACTAATGAAAAACTGTTTTTT. The variable domain in full, with the rest retrieved from reference TRBV28 and TRBJ1-4, is DVKVTQSSRYLVKRTGEKVFLECVQDMDHENMFWYRQDPGLGLRLIYFSYDVKMKEKGDIPEGYSVSREKKERFSLILESASTNQTSMYLCASSYGATNEKLFFGSGTQLSVL.

V is TRBV4-1 and J is TRBJ2-2; 10 positions match TRBD2. CDR1 and CDR2 from the germline V gene are MGHRA and YSYEKL. Trimming took 1 base from V and 6 from J; bases not matched to a gene: 5. The CDR3 has 16 residues. The CDR3 DNA reads as TGCGCCAGCAGCCAAGGGACTAGCGGAGGCCCCGGGGAGCTGTTTTTT. Its protein is CASSQGTSGGPGELFF.

The chain is built from TRBV7-4 and TRBJ2-5; D is uncertain. V was cut by 7 bases and J by 0 bases, with 15 bases left in between. CDR1 and CDR2 (germline): SGHVT, SQSDAQ. CDR3 length equals 15 residues. CDR3 nucleotide sequence: TGTGCCAGCACCCTAGGTCGTAGGTACCAAGAGACCCAGTACTTC. Amino acid sequence: CASTLGRRYQETQYF. Variable domain in full (rest from reference TRBV7-4 and TRBJ2-5): GAGVSQSPRYKVAKRGRDVALRCDSISGHVTLYWYRQTLGQGSEVLTYSQSDAQRDKSGRPSGRFSAERPERSVSTLKIQRTEQGDSAVYLCASTLGRRYQETQYFGPGTRLLVL.

The sample holds a few counts of this clone. This sequence joins TRBV6-5 and TRBJ2-7; 11 bases agree with TRBD2. This CDR3 has 16 residues. J lost 3 bases, V lost 4 bases, and 8 bases had no gene match. The germline CDR1 and CDR2 sequences are MNHEY and SVGAGI. CDR3 sequence (DNA): TGTGCCAGCAGTTCTGGGGTGGGGACTAGCGGCTACGAGCAGTACTTC. Translated: CASSSGVGTSGYEQYF.

This rearrangement joins TRBV29-1 to TRBJ1-2; D not resolved. Germline CDR1 SQVTM, CDR2 ANQGSEA. The CDR3 length is 14 residues. V was cut by 0 bases and J by 0 bases, with 8 bases left in between. The CDR3 nucleotides read TGCAGCGTTGAAGACAGGATCACTAACTATGGCTACACCTTC. Its protein product is CSVEDRITNYGYTF.

This clone was found once. This chain connects TRBV18 to TRBJ2-7; 10 bases match TRBD2. This CDR3 is built from 15 residues. From germline, CDR1 is KGHSH and CDR2 LQKENI. The junction had 12 bases not matched to a gene; V was cut back by 6 bases and J by 7 bases. The CDR3 is CASSPGTSALGEQYF. The CDR3 region has the DNA TGTGCCAGCTCTCCCGGGACTAGCGCCCTGGGGGAGCAGTACTTC.

The chain employs TRBV2 and TRBJ2-7; 10 bases fit TRBD2. J was trimmed by 5 bases and V by 4 bases; bases with no gene match: 8. CDR1 is SNHLY, CDR2 FYNNEI, per germline. The CDR3 is 15 amino acids. This CDR3 reads CASSALSLAGDEQYF. The CDR3 DNA sequence: TGTGCCAGCAGTGCCTTAAGTCTAGCGGGAGACGAGCAGTACTTC.

This rearrangement joins TRBV23-1 to TRBJ2-5, with TRBD2 matching 16 bases. TRBV23-1 is labeled an ORF, and its function is uncertain. Losses at the gene ends were 6 bases for V and 5 bases for J; bases not matched to a gene: 12. The CDR3 has 18 residues. The CDR3 region is CASRHPGTSGRARETQYF. The DNA of the CDR3 is TGCGCCAGCAGACATCCCGGGACTAGCGGGAGGGCCCGCGAGACCCAGTACTTC.

The chain carries TRBV7-3 and TRBJ1-5, with D perhaps TRBD1 (5 bases). V was pared by 5 bases and J by 7 bases, with 12 bases between. Looked up from germline, CDR1 is SGHTA and CDR2 is FQGTGA. CDR3 size: 13 residues. In nucleotides, the CDR3 is TGTGCCAGCAGCCATGGGGGGACCCAGCCCCAGCATTTT. Encoded protein: CASSHGGTQPQHF.

The chain carries TRBV4-2 and TRBJ1-1; possibly TRBD1 for D (6 bases). The V gene lost 1 base and the J gene lost 5 bases, with 11 bases spanning the gap. Germline CDR1 is LGHNA and CDR2 is YNFKEQ. The CDR3 spans 14 residues. The CDR3 region is CASSQGGGRTEAFF. CDR3 coding DNA: TGTGCCAGCAGCCAAGGAGGGGGGCGGACTGAAGCTTTCTTT.

The chain uses TRBV7-9 and TRBJ1-2; D is unresolved. CDR1 is SEHNR, CDR2 FQNEAQ, per germline (reference sequence). Trimming removed 4 bases from V and 4 bases from J, with 13 bases in between. This CDR3 region has 14 residues. The CDR3 loop reads CASSSRVGFYGYTF. The CDR3 DNA sequence: TGTGCCAGCAGCTCCCGGGTGGGGTTCTATGGCTACACCTTC. Drawing the rest from reference TRBV7-9 and TRBJ1-2, the complete variable domain is DTGVSQNPRHKITKRGQNVTFRCDPISEHNRLYWYRQTLGQGPEFLTYFQNEAQLEKSRLLSDRFSAERPKGSFSTLEIQRTEQGDSAMYLCASSSRVGFYGYTFGSGTRLTVV.

This clone has a single count. The chain has TRBV5-1 and TRBJ2-1; 8 positions match TRBD2. V was pared by 0 bases and J by 4 bases, with 6 bases of the junction left unmatched. The CDR3 loop spans 16 amino acids. The V gene's germline CDR1 is SGHRS and CDR2 YFSETQ. In DNA, the CDR3 is TGCGCCAGCAGCTTGGCCGGGGGGGCCTCTTACAATGAGCAGTTCTTC. It is translated as CASSLAGGASYNEQFF. The full variable domain, in which reference TRBV5-1 and TRBJ2-1 provide the parts outside the CDR3, is KAGVTQTPRYLIKTRGQQVTLSCSPISGHRSVSWYQQTPGQGLQFLFEYFSETQRNKGNFPGRFSGRQFSNSRSEMNVSTLELGDSALYLCASSLAGGASYNEQFFGPGTRLTVL.

The genes are TRBV6-5 and TRBJ2-1; D uncertain. CDR1 is MNHEY, CDR2 SVGAGI, per germline. This CDR3 is 13 amino acids long. V was trimmed by 2 bases and J by 4 bases, leaving 6 bases between them. CDR3 protein: CASSYGEYNEQFF. The DNA of the CDR3 is TGTGCCAGCAGTTACGGGGAATACAATGAGCAGTTCTTC.

The V call is TRBV5-4, the J call TRBJ2-7; 12 bases match TRBD1. Looked up from germline, CDR1 is SGHNT and CDR2 is YYREEE (reference sequence). V gave up 4 bases and J gave up 2 bases; unmatched junction bases: 10. The CDR3 consists of 17 residues. The CDR3 DNA reads TGTGCCAGCAGCCGGGATATTGGGACAGGGGGCACCTACGAGCAGTACTTC. It codes for CASSRDIGTGGTYEQYF.

The J gene is TRBJ2-3, the V gene TRBV6-5; TRBD2 matches 9 bases. This CDR3 is built from 16 residues. V dropped 4 bases and J dropped 3; count of bases not matched to a gene: 8. Germline CDR1 is MNHEY and CDR2 is SVGAGI. CDR3: CASSSPVTSGTDTQYF. The CDR3 nucleotides read TGTGCCAGCAGTTCCCCCGTAACTAGCGGGACAGATACGCAGTATTTT.

This chain uses TRBV5-1 with TRBJ1-1; 7 bases line up with TRBD1. Germline V gene sequence: CDR1 SGHRS, CDR2 YFSETQ. CDR3 length: 16 residues. The J segment lost 5 bases and the V segment lost 1 base, leaving 11 bases of the junction unmatched. CDR3 sequence reads: CASSLTPGQQGTEAFF. In DNA form, the CDR3 reads TGCGCCAGCAGCTTGACGCCGGGACAGCAAGGTACTGAAGCTTTCTTT.

This sequence joins TRBV28 and TRBJ2-7, with 10 bases lining up with TRBD1. The CDR3 covers 16 residues. The V and J ends lost 4 bases and 6 bases, in that order; junction bases with no gene match: 12. The germline V gene has CDR1 MDHEN and CDR2 SYDVKM. CDR3 DNA: TGTGCCAGCAGTTCACCCGACAGGGGGCGCCTCGGCGAGCAGTACTTC. Its protein is CASSSPDRGRLGEQYF.

V and J are TRBV28 and TRBJ1-2; D possibly corresponds to TRBD1 (5 bases). CDR1 and CDR2 (germline): MDHEN, SYDVKM. V lost 6 bases and J 2 bases, leaving 10 bases between the germline ends. This CDR3 has 13 residues. The CDR3 nucleotides read TGTGCCAGCAGCCCCCGGGACAACTATGGCTACACCTTC. Its protein product is CASSPRDNYGYTF.

The chain combines TRBV19 with TRBJ1-4; D uncertain. The length of the CDR3 is 10 residues. Trimming pared 9 bases from V and 4 bases from J, leaving 3 bases between. Germline V gives CDR1 LNHDA, CDR2 SQIVND (reference sequence). CDR3 DNA sequence: TGTGCCAGCGGTAATGAAAAACTGTTTTTT. Its translation: CASGNEKLFF.

The chain recombines TRBV2 with TRBJ2-1, with 14 bases fitting TRBD2. The CDR3 has 15 amino acids. V was clipped by 4 bases and J by 9 bases; unmatched bases: 5. Per the germline V gene, CDR1 is SNHLY and CDR2 is FYNNEI. CDR3 loop: CASSVTSGRVGEQFF. The CDR3 coding sequence is TGTGCCAGCAGTGTGACTAGCGGGAGGGTTGGTGAGCAGTTCTTC.

This sequence joins TRBV25-1 and TRBJ2-1; TRBD2 aligns across 10 bases. CDR1 MGHDK and CDR2 SYGVNS come from the germline V gene. The CDR3 has 14 residues. V was clipped by 3 bases and J by 9 bases; unmatched bases: 5. CDR3 sequence (DNA): TGTGCCAGCAGTGACCCAGCGGGAGGGGGTGAGCAGTTCTTC. Its translation: CASSDPAGGGEQFF. The variable domain in full, completed from reference TRBV25-1 and TRBJ2-1, reads EADIYQTPRYLVIGTGKKITLECSQTMGHDKMYWYQQDPGMELHLIHYSYGVNSTEKGDLSSESTVSRIRTEHFPLTLESARPSHTSQYLCASSDPAGGGEQFFGPGTRLTVL.

This clone appeared a few times. The gene calls are TRBV4-2 and TRBJ2-1; 9 bases align to TRBD2. The CDR3 is 15 amino acids. Germline loops: CDR1 LGHNA, CDR2 YNFKEQ. V dropped 4 bases and J dropped 4; count of bases not matched to a gene: 5. The CDR3 DNA reads as TGTGCCAGCAGCCCTAGACTAGCGGATTACAATGAGCAGTTCTTC. Its protein product is CASSPRLADYNEQFF.

The V call is TRBV5-1, the J call TRBJ2-1, with D uncertain. Germline-derived CDR1 and CDR2 are SGHRS and YFSETQ. The CDR3 runs 11 residues. The V and J ends lost 0 bases and 6 bases respectively, with 1 base between them. The CDR3 reads CASSLANEQFF. CDR3 nucleotides: TGCGCCAGCAGCTTGGCCAATGAGCAGTTCTTC.

The gene calls are TRBV2 and TRBJ2-1; TRBD2 matches 7 bases. With 4 bases clipped from V and 6 bases from J, the junction kept 12 bases outside the gene matches. CDR1 SNHLY and CDR2 FYNNEI come from the germline V gene. This CDR3 has 16 amino acids. CDR3 DNA: TGTGCCAGCAGTGGCGGGAGTGGGGGGGTGAGCAATGAGCAGTTCTTC. Amino acids: CASSGGSGGVSNEQFF. The full variable domain, rest sourced from reference TRBV2 and TRBJ2-1, is EPEVTQTPSHQVTQMGQEVILRCVPISNHLYFYWYRQILGQKVEFLVSFYNNEISEKSEIFDDQFSVERPDGSNFTLKIRSTKLEDSAMYFCASSGGSGGVSNEQFFGPGTRLTVL.

The CDR3 DNA follows: TGCAGCGTTTCGACTAGCGGGAGCTCCTACGAGCAGTACTTC. Protein sequence: CSVSTSGSSYEQYF. This chain links TRBV29-1 with TRBJ2-7; the match to TRBD2 covers 12 bases. The length of the CDR3 is 14 residues. Trimming took 5 bases from V and 0 from J; bases not matched to a gene: 2. CDR1 is SQVTM and CDR2 is ANQGSEA in the germline V gene.

This chain links TRBV9 with TRBJ1-1, with TRBD1 matching 7 bases. Germline V gene lookup returns CDR1 SGDLS and CDR2 YYNGEE. The CDR3 sequence is 15 residues long. The ends lost 4 bases at V and 5 bases at J; junction bases unmatched: 11. CDR3 nucleotides: TGTGCCAGCAGCCTCATCAGGGGGAAGCGAACTGAAGCTTTCTTT. Protein product: CASSLIRGKRTEAFF.

The chain is built from TRBV19 and TRBJ2-7; 10 positions agree with TRBD2. The germline gives CDR1 LNHDA, CDR2 SQIVND (reference sequence). The V segment lost 1 base and the J segment 1 base; nucleotides outside the gene matches: 4. The CDR3 extends over 16 amino acids. CDR3 sequence (DNA): TGTGCCAGTAGTATAGGAGGACTAGCGGCATCCTACGAGCAGTACTTC. Its translation is CASSIGGLAASYEQYF.